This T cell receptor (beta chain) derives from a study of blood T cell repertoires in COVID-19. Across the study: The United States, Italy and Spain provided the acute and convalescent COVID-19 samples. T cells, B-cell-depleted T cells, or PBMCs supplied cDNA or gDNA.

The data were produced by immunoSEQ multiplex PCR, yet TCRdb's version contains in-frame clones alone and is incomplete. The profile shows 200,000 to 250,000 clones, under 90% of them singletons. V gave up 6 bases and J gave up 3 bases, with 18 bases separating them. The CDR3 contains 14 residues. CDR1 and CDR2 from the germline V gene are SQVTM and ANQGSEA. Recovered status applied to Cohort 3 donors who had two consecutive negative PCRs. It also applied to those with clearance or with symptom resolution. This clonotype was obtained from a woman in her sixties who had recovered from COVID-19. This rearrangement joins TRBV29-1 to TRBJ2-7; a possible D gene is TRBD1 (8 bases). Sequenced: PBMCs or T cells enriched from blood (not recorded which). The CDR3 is CSVVKTGDYYEQYF. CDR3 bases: TGCAGCGTAGTTAAGACAGGGGACTACTACGAGCAGTACTTC.